The 18 T cell receptor beta chains listed next were all sequenced from one sample in a study of blood T cell repertoires in COVID-19. Clones were read by immunoSEQ multiplex PCR, and TCRdb kept only the in-frame ones, dropping some. The table lists approximately 23,000 clones, about 90% of them singletons. The sequenced sample consisted of peripheral blood. Receptors were obtained from a man in his 70s with acute or convalescent COVID-19.

The chain is built from TRBV6-5 and TRBJ2-5; weak D call: TRBD1 (5 bases). The CDR3 is 15 residues long. Germline V gene sequence: CDR1 MNHEY, CDR2 SVGAGI. The V and J ends lost 0 bases and 2 bases respectively, with 10 bases between them. CDR3 in DNA: TGTGCCAGCAGTTACTCGATCCAGGGACAAGAGACCCAGTACTTC. It translates to CASSYSIQGQETQYF.

The chain has TRBV19 and TRBJ1-2; 9 bases map to TRBD1. Germline V gene sequence: CDR1 LNHDA, CDR2 SQIVND (reference sequence). The CDR3 length is 14 residues. Unmatched junction bases numbered 3, after V lost 7 bases and J lost 0 bases. Here the CDR3 DNA reads TGTGCCAGTATTGGACAGGGGCCTAACTATGGCTACACCTTC. As protein: CASIGQGPNYGYTF.

The chain has TRBV7-3 and TRBJ1-6; the match to TRBD1 covers 9 bases. Germline V gives CDR1 SGHTA, CDR2 FQGTGA. V was clipped by 0 bases and J by 11 bases; unmatched bases: 8. The CDR3 has 16 residues. The CDR3 sequence: CASSLTSDRGAAPLHF. Here the CDR3 DNA reads TGTGCCAGCAGCTTAACGTCGGACAGGGGAGCGGCACCCCTCCACTTT. Full variable domain (remainder filled in from reference TRBV7-3 and TRBJ1-6): GAGVSQTPSNKVTEKGKYVELRCDPISGHTALYWYRQSLGQGPEFLIYFQGTGAADDSGLPNDRFFAVRPEGSVSTLKIQRTERGDSAVYLCASSLTSDRGAAPLHFGNGTRLTVT.

The J gene is TRBJ1-3, the V gene TRBV5-4; 7 positions agree with TRBD1. V was clipped by 3 bases and J by 9 bases; unmatched bases: 9. This CDR3 spans 14 amino acids. Germline loops: CDR1 SGHNT, CDR2 YYREEE (reference sequence). The CDR3 is CASSSGTAPFTIYF. Written as DNA, the CDR3 is TGTGCCAGCAGCTCCGGGACAGCGCCGTTCACCATATATTTT.

The genes are TRBV27 and TRBJ2-2, with D uncertain. The CDR3 extends over 13 amino acids. Trimming took off 4 bases at V and 0 bases at J, with 3 bases between the two ends. The germline V gene encodes CDR1 MNHEY and CDR2 SMNVEV (reference sequence). Written as DNA, the CDR3 is TGTGCCAGCAGTTCGTCGAACACCGGGGAGCTGTTTTTT. Protein sequence: CASSSSNTGELFF.

The rearrangement uses TRBV19 and TRBJ2-2, with TRBD1 identical over 8 bases. Germline CDR1 and CDR2: LNHDA and SQIVND (reference sequence). This CDR3 is built from 15 residues. V dropped 9 bases and J dropped 4; count of bases not matched to a gene: 10. This CDR3 reads CASVGGQVLTGELFF. CDR3 sequence (DNA): TGTGCCAGCGTCGGGGGACAGGTTCTCACCGGGGAGCTGTTTTTT.

The J gene is TRBJ2-7, the V gene TRBV11-2, with 8 bases lining up with TRBD1. Losses at the gene ends were 1 base for V and 7 bases for J; bases not matched to a gene: 6. CDR3 length equals 14 residues. CDR1 is SGHAT, CDR2 FQNNGV, per germline. CDR3 nucleotides: TGTGCCAGCAGCTTAGGACAGGGGAATTGGGAGCAGTACTTC. As protein: CASSLGQGNWEQYF.

The rearrangement joins TRBV19 to TRBJ1-5, with 7 bases lining up with TRBD1. Germline V gives CDR1 LNHDA, CDR2 SQIVND (reference sequence). The CDR3 is 14 amino acids. Germline trimming cut 10 bases from V and 6 bases from J; bases unmatched to any gene: 12. As DNA, the CDR3 is TGTGCCACCTCGGACAGGCTTCTTAGTCAGCCCCAGCATTTT. It encodes CATSDRLLSQPQHF.

The chain combines TRBV7-2 with TRBJ2-3; tentatively, D is TRBD2 (5 bases). V was trimmed by 5 bases and J by 3 bases, leaving 15 bases between them. The germline V gene has CDR1 SGHTA and CDR2 FQGNSA. CDR3 size: 15 residues. CDR3: CASSPPGRVTDTQYF. The CDR3 nucleotides are TGTGCCAGCAGCCCGCCGGGAAGGGTAACAGATACGCAGTATTTT.

This chain uses TRBV5-1 with TRBJ2-3; possibly TRBD2 for D (5 bases). The CDR3 runs 15 residues. Trimming removed 2 bases at V and 3 bases at J, with 13 bases between. CDR1 and CDR2 (germline): SGHRS, YFSETQ. The CDR3 here is CASSLLGIGTDTQYF. CDR3 nucleotide sequence: TGCGCCAGCAGCTTACTAGGGATCGGGACAGATACGCAGTATTTT. Together with reference TRBV5-1 and TRBJ2-3, the CDR3 gives the full variable domain: KAGVTQTPRYLIKTRGQQVTLSCSPISGHRSVSWYQQTPGQGLQFLFEYFSETQRNKGNFPGRFSGRQFSNSRSEMNVSTLELGDSALYLCASSLLGIGTDTQYFGPGTRLTVL.

This chain connects TRBV5-1 to TRBJ1-1; no firm D call. V lost 8 bases and J 3 bases, leaving 14 bases between the germline ends. CDR1 is SGHRS, CDR2 YFSETQ, per germline. The CDR3 has 13 amino acids. CDR3 coding DNA: TGCGCCAGTCAATGGGCTTCACACACTGAAGCTTTCTTT. Translating gives CASQWASHTEAFF. The full variable domain, its missing parts supplied by reference TRBV5-1 and TRBJ1-1, is KAGVTQTPRYLIKTRGQQVTLSCSPISGHRSVSWYQQTPGQGLQFLFEYFSETQRNKGNFPGRFSGRQFSNSRSEMNVSTLELGDSALYLCASQWASHTEAFFGQGTRLTVV.

The chain employs TRBV5-1 and TRBJ2-7; D may be TRBD1 (6 bases). CDR1 and CDR2 from the germline V gene are SGHRS and YFSETQ. The CDR3 covers 16 residues. The V and J ends lost 1 base and 0 bases respectively, with 14 bases between them. Here the CDR3 DNA reads TGCGCCAGCAGCTTGAATTATGGACAGACCTCCTACGAGCAGTACTTC. Translating it yields CASSLNYGQTSYEQYF.

CDR3 region: CASSQGRRGLIFRENTGELFF. The CDR3 region has the DNA TGTGCCAGCAGCCAAGGGAGAAGGGGACTTATTTTTCGAGAGAACACCGGGGAGCTGTTTTTT. This chain connects TRBV14 to TRBJ2-2; TRBD2 might be the D (6 bases). The germline CDR1 and CDR2 sequences are SGHDN and FVKESK. CDR3 size: 21 residues. Trimming left V 1 base short and J 1 base short, with 25 bases between. The full variable domain, with the rest looked up from reference TRBV14 and TRBJ2-2, is EAGVTQFPSHSVIEKGQTVTLRCDPISGHDNLYWYRRVMGKEIKFLLHFVKESKQDESGMPNNRFLAERTGGTYSTLKVQPAELEDSGVYFCASSQGRRGLIFRENTGELFFGEGSRLTVL.

The rearrangement joins TRBV5-1 to TRBJ1-1; D unresolved. The CDR3 is 17 amino acids. V dropped 0 bases and J dropped 4 bases, with 19 bases sitting between them. Germline V gene lookup returns CDR1 SGHRS and CDR2 YFSETQ. This CDR3 reads CASSLEGTWGVGTEAFF. The CDR3 region has the DNA TGCGCCAGCAGCTTGGAGGGTACTTGGGGAGTCGGCACTGAAGCTTTCTTT.

The chain recombines TRBV4-3 with TRBJ2-3; 7 nucleotides agree with TRBD2. This CDR3 has 16 residues. The ends lost 1 base at V and 2 bases at J; junction bases unmatched: 6. In germline, CDR1 is LGHNA, CDR2 YSLEER. CDR3 sequence: CASSQGSAGLTDTQYF. For the CDR3, the DNA is TGCGCCAGCAGCCAAGGGTCAGCGGGACTCACAGATACGCAGTATTTT.

The V and J genes are TRBV2 and TRBJ1-6; no clear D. Germline V lookup: CDR1 SNHLY, CDR2 FYNNEI. Between the trimmed V and J ends, which lost 10 bases and 7 bases, there was a span of 17 bases. The CDR3 is made up of 14 amino acids. CDR3 nucleotides: TGTGCCACCGGACTGACAAAGACAAATTCACCCCTCCACTTT. Its translation is CATGLTKTNSPLHF.

The gene calls are TRBV18 and TRBJ1-6; D possibly corresponds to TRBD1 (6 bases). CDR1 is KGHSH and CDR2 is LQKENI in the germline V gene. The V end lost 3 bases, the J end lost 9 bases, and 15 bases lay between the germline ends. The CDR3 contains 15 residues. CDR3 DNA sequence: TGTGCCAGCTCACCTACACAGGGTGGAACTTCACCCCTCCACTTT. Protein: CASSPTQGGTSPLHF.

The rearrangement uses TRBV5-1 and TRBJ2-2; a weak D match, TRBD1 (6 bases). The CDR3 runs 13 residues. V was shortened by 7 bases and J by 1 base, with 8 bases between the two germline ends. Looked up from germline, CDR1 is SGHRS and CDR2 is YFSETQ. This CDR3 is CASRGQNTGELFF. The CDR3 nucleotides read TGCGCCAGCCGGGGACAGAACACCGGGGAGCTGTTTTTT.